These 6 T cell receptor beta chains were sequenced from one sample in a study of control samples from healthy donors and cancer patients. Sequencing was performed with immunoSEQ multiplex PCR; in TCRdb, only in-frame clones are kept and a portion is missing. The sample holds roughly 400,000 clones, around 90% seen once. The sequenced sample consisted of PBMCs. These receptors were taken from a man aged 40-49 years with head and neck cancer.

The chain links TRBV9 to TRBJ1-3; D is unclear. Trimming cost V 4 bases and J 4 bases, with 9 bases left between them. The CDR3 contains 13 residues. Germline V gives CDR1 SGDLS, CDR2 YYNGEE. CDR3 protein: CASSSTPGNTIYF. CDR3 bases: TGTGCCAGCAGCTCCACCCCCGGAAACACCATATATTTT. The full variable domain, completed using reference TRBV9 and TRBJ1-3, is DSGVTQTPKHLITATGQRVTLRCSPRSGDLSVYWYQQSLDQGLQFLIQYYNGEERAKGNILERFSAQQFPDLHSELNLSSLELGDSALYFCASSSTPGNTIYFGEGSWLTVV.

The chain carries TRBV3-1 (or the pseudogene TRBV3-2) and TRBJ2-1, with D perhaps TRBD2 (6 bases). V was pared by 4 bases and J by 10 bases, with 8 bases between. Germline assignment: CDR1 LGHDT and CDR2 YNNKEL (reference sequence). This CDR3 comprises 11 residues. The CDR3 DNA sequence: TGTGCCAGCAGCCGGAGCGGGGAGCAGTTCTTC. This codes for CASSRSGEQFF.

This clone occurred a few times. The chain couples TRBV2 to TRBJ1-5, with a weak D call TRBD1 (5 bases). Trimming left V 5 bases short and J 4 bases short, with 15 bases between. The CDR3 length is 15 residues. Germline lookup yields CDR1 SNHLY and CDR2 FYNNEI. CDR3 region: CASSSQGITNQPQHF. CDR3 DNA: TGTGCCAGCAGTTCTCAGGGTATTACAAATCAGCCCCAGCATTTT.

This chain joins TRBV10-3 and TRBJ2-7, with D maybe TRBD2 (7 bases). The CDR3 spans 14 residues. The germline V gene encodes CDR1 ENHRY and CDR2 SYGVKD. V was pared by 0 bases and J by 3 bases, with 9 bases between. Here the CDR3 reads CAISESRGGYEQYF. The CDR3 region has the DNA TGTGCCATCAGTGAGTCGAGGGGGGGCTACGAGCAGTACTTC.

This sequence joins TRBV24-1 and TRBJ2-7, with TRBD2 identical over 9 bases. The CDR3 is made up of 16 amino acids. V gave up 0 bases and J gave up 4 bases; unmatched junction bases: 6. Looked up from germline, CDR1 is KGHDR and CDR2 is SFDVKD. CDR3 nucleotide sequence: TGTGCCACCAGTGATTTGAGTGCGGGAGGGCCATACGAGCAGTACTTC. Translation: CATSDLSAGGPYEQYF.

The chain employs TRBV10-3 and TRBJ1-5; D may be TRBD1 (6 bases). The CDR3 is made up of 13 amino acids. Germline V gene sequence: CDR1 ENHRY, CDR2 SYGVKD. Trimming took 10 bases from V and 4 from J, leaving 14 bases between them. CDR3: CASNSGANQPQHF. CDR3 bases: TGTGCCAGCAACTCAGGGGCGAATCAGCCCCAGCATTTT.